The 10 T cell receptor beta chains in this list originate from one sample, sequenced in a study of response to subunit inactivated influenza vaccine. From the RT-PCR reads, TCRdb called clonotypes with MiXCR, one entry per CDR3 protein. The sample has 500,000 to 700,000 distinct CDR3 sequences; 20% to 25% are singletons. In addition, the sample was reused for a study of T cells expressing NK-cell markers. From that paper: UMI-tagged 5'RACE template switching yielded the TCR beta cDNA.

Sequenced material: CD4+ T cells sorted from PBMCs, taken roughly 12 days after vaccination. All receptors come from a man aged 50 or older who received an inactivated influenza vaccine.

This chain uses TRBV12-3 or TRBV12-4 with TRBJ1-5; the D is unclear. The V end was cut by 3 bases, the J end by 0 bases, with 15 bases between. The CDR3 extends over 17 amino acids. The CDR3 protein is CASSLGMDEASNQPQHF. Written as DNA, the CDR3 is TGTGCCAGCAGTTTGGGCATGGACGAGGCTAGCAATCAGCCCCAGCATTTT.

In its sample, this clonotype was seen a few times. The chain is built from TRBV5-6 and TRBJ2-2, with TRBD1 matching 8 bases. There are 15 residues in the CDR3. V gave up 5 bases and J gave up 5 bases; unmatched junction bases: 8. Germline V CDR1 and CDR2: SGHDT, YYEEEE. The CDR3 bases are TGTGCCAGCAGTCGGCAGGGGGCGCGGACCGGGGAGCTGTTTTTT. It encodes CASSRQGARTGELFF.

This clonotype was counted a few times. The CDR3 DNA reads as TGTGCCAGCAGCATGGACAGGGTGGAGACCCAGTACTTC. Amino acid sequence: CASSMDRVETQYF. The V gene is TRBV7-2, the J gene TRBJ2-5, with 8 positions matching TRBD1. This CDR3 contains 13 residues. Losses at the gene ends were 5 bases for V and 5 bases for J; bases not matched to a gene: 4. Germline lookup yields CDR1 SGHTA and CDR2 FQGNSA.

CDR3 sequence reads: CASSGAPGGGEQYF. The DNA of the CDR3 is TGTGCCAGCAGCGGAGCTCCGGGAGGGGGCGAGCAGTACTTC. V and J are TRBV9 and TRBJ2-7, with 8 positions matching TRBD2. V dropped 3 bases and J dropped 6; count of bases not matched to a gene: 8. CDR1 and CDR2 from the germline V gene are SGDLS and YYNGEE. The CDR3 loop spans 14 amino acids.

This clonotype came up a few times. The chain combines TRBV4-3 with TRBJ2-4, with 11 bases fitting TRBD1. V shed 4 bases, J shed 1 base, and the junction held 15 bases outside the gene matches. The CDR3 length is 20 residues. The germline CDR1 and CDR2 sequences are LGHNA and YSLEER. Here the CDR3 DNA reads TGCGCCAGCAGCCGGGACCTAGGGACAGGGGGGCTCTTGGCCAAAAACATTCAGTACTTC. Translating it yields CASSRDLGTGGLLAKNIQYF.

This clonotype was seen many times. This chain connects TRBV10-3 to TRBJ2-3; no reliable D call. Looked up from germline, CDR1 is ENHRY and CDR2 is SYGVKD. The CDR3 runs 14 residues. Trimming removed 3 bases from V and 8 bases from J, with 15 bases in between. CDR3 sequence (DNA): TGTGCCATCAGTGAAAACCCCTCGAGGCGTACGCAGTATTTT. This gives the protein CAISENPSRRTQYF.

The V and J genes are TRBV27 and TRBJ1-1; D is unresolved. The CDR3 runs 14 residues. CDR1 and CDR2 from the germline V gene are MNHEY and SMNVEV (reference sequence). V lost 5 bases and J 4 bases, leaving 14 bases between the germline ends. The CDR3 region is CASSKLWAGTEAFF. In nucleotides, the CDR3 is TGTGCCAGCAGTAAACTATGGGCGGGCACTGAAGCTTTCTTT.

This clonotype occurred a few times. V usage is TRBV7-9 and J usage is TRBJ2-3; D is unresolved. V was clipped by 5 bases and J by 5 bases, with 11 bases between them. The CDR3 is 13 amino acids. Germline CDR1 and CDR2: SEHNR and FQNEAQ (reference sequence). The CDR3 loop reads CASSRPALDTQYF. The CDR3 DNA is TGTGCCAGCAGCCGGCCGGCCTTAGATACGCAGTATTTT.

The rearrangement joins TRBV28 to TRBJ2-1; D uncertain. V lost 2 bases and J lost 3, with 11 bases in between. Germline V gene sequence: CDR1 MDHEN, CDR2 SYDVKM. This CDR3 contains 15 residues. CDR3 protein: CASSLMRPLYNEQFF. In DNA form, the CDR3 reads TGTGCCAGCAGTTTAATGCGCCCCCTCTACAATGAGCAGTTCTTC.

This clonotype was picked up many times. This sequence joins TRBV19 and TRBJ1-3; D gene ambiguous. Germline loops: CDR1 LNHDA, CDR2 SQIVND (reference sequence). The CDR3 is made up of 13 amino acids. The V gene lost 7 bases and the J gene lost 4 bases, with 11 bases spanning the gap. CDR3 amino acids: CASTTRIGNTIYF. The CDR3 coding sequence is TGTGCCAGTACAACCAGGATCGGAAACACCATATATTTT.